This TCR beta chain came from a study of CD8 T cells in ankylosing spondylitis. Germline V gene data show CDR1 as MNHEY and CDR2 as SVGAGI. CDR3 length: 14 amino acids. The junction had 6 bases not matched to a gene; V was cut back by 2 bases and J by 5 bases. TCRdb reanalysed the 5' RACE reads using MiXCR and keeps one entry per CDR3 protein. Among roughly 180,000 distinct CDR3 sequences listed, roughly 10% were seen once. This clonotype occurred many times. Source material: blood, either unsorted or a sorted T cell fraction (not recorded which). The chain has TRBV6-5 and TRBJ2-7, with 7 nucleotides matching TRBD2. The TCR comes from a female donor with ankylosing spondylitis or in good health (not recorded which). This CDR3 reads CASSYSGVKDEQYF. The CDR3 coding sequence is TGTGCCAGCAGTTACAGCGGGGTTAAGGACGAGCAGTACTTC.